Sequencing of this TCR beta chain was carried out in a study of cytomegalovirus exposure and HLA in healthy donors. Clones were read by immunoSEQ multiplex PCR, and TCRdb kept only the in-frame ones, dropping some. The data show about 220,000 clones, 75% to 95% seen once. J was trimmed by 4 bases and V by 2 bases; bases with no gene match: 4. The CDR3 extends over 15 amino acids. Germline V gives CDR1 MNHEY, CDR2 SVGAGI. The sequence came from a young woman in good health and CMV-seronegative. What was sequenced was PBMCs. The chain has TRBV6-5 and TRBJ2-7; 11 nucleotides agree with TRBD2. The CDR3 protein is CASSYRGLAAYEQYF. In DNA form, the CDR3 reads TGTGCCAGCAGTTACAGGGGACTAGCGGCTTACGAGCAGTACTTC.